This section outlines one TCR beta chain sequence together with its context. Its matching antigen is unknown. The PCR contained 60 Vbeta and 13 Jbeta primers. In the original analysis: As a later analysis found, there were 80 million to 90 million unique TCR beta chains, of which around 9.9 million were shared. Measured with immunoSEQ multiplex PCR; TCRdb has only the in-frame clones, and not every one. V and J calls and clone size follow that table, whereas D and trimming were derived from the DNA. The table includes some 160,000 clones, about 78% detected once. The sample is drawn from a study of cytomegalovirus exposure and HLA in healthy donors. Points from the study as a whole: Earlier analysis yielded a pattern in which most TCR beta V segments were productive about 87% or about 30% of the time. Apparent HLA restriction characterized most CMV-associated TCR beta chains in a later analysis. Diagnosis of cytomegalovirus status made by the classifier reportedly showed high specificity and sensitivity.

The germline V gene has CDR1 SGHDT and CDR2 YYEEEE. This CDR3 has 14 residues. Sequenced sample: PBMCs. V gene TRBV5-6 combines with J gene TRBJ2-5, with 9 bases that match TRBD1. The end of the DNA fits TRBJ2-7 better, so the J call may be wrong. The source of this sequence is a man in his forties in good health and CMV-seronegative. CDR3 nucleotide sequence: TGTGCCAGCAGCTTCGGGACAGGGTCTTACGAGCAGTACTTC. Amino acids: CASSFGTGSYEQYF.